The 17 T cell receptor beta chains below come from one sample, sequenced in a study of Graves' ophthalmopathy and Graves' hyperthyroidism (dated by TCRdb to between 2018 and 2020). The instrument was an Illumina HiSeq 2000. For repertoire sequencing, TCR beta CDR3 regions were amplified from RNA transcripts. The first round of RT-PCR was done with HTBI primers and the Qiagen OneStep RT-PCR kit, and was followed by a second round of multiplex PCR, then size selection and purification. The public reads were reprocessed in TCRdb via fastp at Q25 and MiXCR, keeping in-frame beta chains. Every entry covers one CDR3 protein and lists the most common genes and DNA from its rows. The sample table contains about 700,000 distinct CDR3 sequences; only one count was recorded for 35% to 45% of them. The ten largest clones represent about 3.3% of the sample. The source material was peripheral blood. These receptors were taken from an adult man with Graves' ophthalmopathy.

The chain joins TRBV2 to TRBJ2-7; D call uncertain. CDR1 is SNHLY, CDR2 FYNNEI, per germline. The CDR3 runs 14 residues. Trimming cost V 6 bases and J 2 bases, with 14 bases left between them. Here the CDR3 DNA reads TGTGCCAGCAGCCAAGTGGACGCACCCTACGAGCAGTACTTC. This encodes CASSQVDAPYEQYF.

This clonotype has ten or more counts. The J gene is TRBJ1-4, the V gene TRBV3-1; unclear D gene. CDR1 and CDR2 (germline): LGHDT, YNNKEL (reference sequence). V lost 0 bases to trimming and J lost 8 bases, with 10 bases between them. The CDR3 totals 14 residues. The DNA of the CDR3 is TGTGCCAGCAGCCAAGACCCCAGTTACGAAAAACTGTTTTTT. This encodes CASSQDPSYEKLFF.

The V and J genes are TRBV6-5 and TRBJ2-7; tentative D call: TRBD2 (7 bases). Trimming removed 6 bases from V and 2 bases from J, with 14 bases in between. Per the germline V gene, CDR1 is MNHEY and CDR2 is SVGAGI. This CDR3 has 14 residues. The CDR3 here is CASRTAGAPYEQYF. The CDR3 DNA is TGTGCCAGCAGAACCGCGGGGGCTCCCTACGAGCAGTACTTC.

The count of this clonotype is one. The J gene is TRBJ2-7, the V gene TRBV6-6; a weak D match, TRBD2 (6 bases). The J call is in doubt because the DNA end fits TRBJ2-1 better. The CDR3 length is 14 residues. From germline, CDR1 is MNHNY and CDR2 SVGAGI (reference sequence). CDR3 in amino acids: CASSYSTGVREQFF. The DNA for the CDR3 is TGTGCCAGCAGTTACTCGACGGGGGTTCGCGAGCAGTTCTTC.

This clonotype is a singleton in its sample. One base away lies a much larger clone, so this may be a sequencing read error. This chain joins TRBV10-3 and TRBJ1-1; D gene uncertain. The CDR3 sequence is 14 residues long. The V end was cut by 5 bases, the J end by 1 base, with 11 bases between. Germline CDR1 ENHRY, CDR2 SYGVKD. The CDR3 loop is CAISYLDRNTEAFF. DNA of the CDR3: TGTGCCATCAGTTACCTCGATAGGAACACTGAAGCTTTCTTT.

In the case of this clonotype: A much larger clone is a single base away; this may be a read error. This sequence joins TRBV6-5 and TRBJ2-7; 10 bases line up with TRBD1. Germline CDR1 reads MNHEY; CDR2 reads SVGAGI. The CDR3 length is 14 residues. The CDR3 region has the DNA TGTGCCAGCAGTACAGGGACAGGGGCTTACGGGCAGTACTTC. This codes for CASSTGTGAYGQYF.

This rearrangement joins TRBV30 to TRBJ2-7; either TRBD1 or TRBD2 may fit D (5 bases each). V was clipped by 5 bases and J by 7 bases, with 21 bases between them. Germline CDR1 and CDR2: GTSNPN and SVGIG (reference sequence). The length of the CDR3 is 14 residues. The CDR3 spells CAWDLGPPVGEQYF. As DNA, the CDR3 is TGTGCCTGGGATCTGGGACCTCCGGTGGGGGAGCAGTACTTC.

This clonotype has a count of ten or more. This rearrangement joins TRBV19 to TRBJ2-6, with no clear D. The germline CDR1 and CDR2 sequences are LNHDA and SQIVND (reference sequence). This CDR3 comprises 16 residues. V dropped 7 bases and J dropped 0 bases, with 13 bases sitting between them. The CDR3: CASTGRVRSGANVLTF. As DNA, the CDR3 is TGTGCCAGTACTGGAAGGGTGCGCTCTGGGGCCAACGTCCTGACTTTC.

The rearrangement links TRBV20-1 to TRBJ1-1, with 11 bases identical to TRBD1. The CDR3 covers 14 residues. Germline values: CDR1 DFQATT, CDR2 SNEGSKA (reference sequence). The trim removed 5 bases at V and 4 bases at J, leaving 6 bases unmatched. The CDR3 sequence is CSAGQGALGTEAFF. The CDR3 nucleotides are TGCAGTGCTGGACAGGGGGCTCTGGGCACTGAAGCTTTCTTT.

This sequence joins TRBV9 and TRBJ1-1; TRBD1 agrees at 9 bases. Germline V gene data show CDR1 as SGDLS and CDR2 as YYNGEE. V dropped 4 bases and J dropped 4; count of bases not matched to a gene: 11. The CDR3 is 16 amino acids. The CDR3 here is CASSHLTGGGSTEAFF. In DNA form, the CDR3 reads TGTGCCAGCAGCCATCTGACAGGGGGAGGGAGCACTGAAGCTTTCTTT.

This clonotype was observed a handful of times. The chain has TRBV6-5 and TRBJ1-5, with D hard to call. CDR3 length: 14 amino acids. In germline, CDR1 is MNHEY, CDR2 SVGAGI. V lost 6 bases, J lost 4 bases, and 13 bases lay in between. In nucleotides, the CDR3 is TGTGCCAGCAGCCGAGAACCGGTTAATCAGCCCCAGCATTTT. Its translation is CASSREPVNQPQHF.

About this clonotype: Mismatch with germline at one junction end may stem from a read error. The genes are TRBV10-3 and TRBJ2-6; D gene unclear. Germline-derived CDR1 and CDR2 are ENHRY and SYGVKD. CDR3 size: 14 residues. DNA of the CDR3: TGTGCCTTCACCGGGTTCTCTGGGACCAACGTCCTGACTTTC. Protein sequence: CAFTGFSGTNVLTF.

V gene TRBV29-1 combines with J gene TRBJ1-2; D gene ambiguous. CDR1 is SQVTM, CDR2 ANQGSEA, per germline. Deletions cut 7 bases from V and 4 bases from J, with 16 bases between. The CDR3 loop spans 13 amino acids. The CDR3 coding sequence is TGCAGCGCCAGCAGCTTGGGCCCCTATGGCTACACCTTC. It is translated as CSASSLGPYGYTF. Variable domain in full (rest from reference TRBV29-1 and TRBJ1-2): SAVISQKPSRDICQRGTSLTIQCQVDSQVTMMFWYRQQPGQSLTLIATANQGSEATYESGFVIDKFPISRPNLTFSTLTVSNMSPEDSSIYLCSASSLGPYGYTFGSGTRLTVV.

V and J are TRBV9 and TRBJ1-4; D gene unclear. This CDR3 has 16 residues. V lost 3 bases to trimming and J lost 0 bases, with 12 bases between them. Germline lookup yields CDR1 SGDLS and CDR2 YYNGEE. The CDR3 loop reads CASSEQPLATNEKLFF. Written as DNA, the CDR3 is TGTGCCAGCAGCGAACAGCCTCTTGCAACTAATGAAAAACTGTTTTTT.

J is TRBJ1-5 and V is TRBV19, with 8 bases lining up with TRBD1. The CDR3 has 17 residues. Germline V gene sequence: CDR1 LNHDA, CDR2 SQIVND (reference sequence). With 3 bases clipped from V and 7 bases from J, the junction kept 14 bases outside the gene matches. CDR3 coding DNA: TGTGCCAGTAGTATTGAGTTCGGTCTCTCAGGGGGCCAGCCCCAGCATTTT. Translation: CASSIEFGLSGGQPQHF.

This clonotype has a handful of counts. The CDR3 protein is CGILDTEAFF. The CDR3 coding sequence is TGTGGGATTTTGGACACTGAAGCTTTCTTT. This chain connects TRBV30 to TRBJ1-1; D unresolved. Germline values: CDR1 GTSNPN, CDR2 SVGIG (reference sequence). The CDR3 runs 10 residues.

This clonotype was seen only a few times. A clone one base away is much larger, so this may be a read error. The chain couples TRBV19 to TRBJ1-6; no clear D. Trimming stripped 6 bases from V and 13 bases from J, with 22 bases between. Germline CDR1 and CDR2: LNHDA and SQIVND (reference sequence). This CDR3 is built from 15 residues. The CDR3 coding sequence is TGTGCCAGTAGCCCCGAAGGGCAGGCGAGAATTCCCCTCCACTTT. The encoded protein is CASSPEGQARIPLHF.